This TCR beta chain was profiled in a study of T cells in Graves' hyperthyroidism and ophthalmopathy. The germline V gene encodes CDR1 SGHNT and CDR2 YYREEE (reference sequence). The CDR3 sequence is 15 residues long. V was shortened by 5 bases and J by 1 base, with 14 bases between the two germline ends. TCR beta CDR3 regions were amplified from RNA transcripts. A set of HTBI primers served as the primers for a first-round RT-PCR of the TCR CDR3. TCRdb reprocessed the multiplex PCR reads via MiXCR and lists one record per CDR3 protein. The sample contains fewer than 500,000 distinct CDR3 sequences, 13% of which appear only once.

The specimen sequenced was blood. The rearrangement uses TRBV5-4 and TRBJ2-3, with TRBD1 as a possible D gene (6 bases). The source of this sequence is a man aged 25 to 40 with Graves' hyperthyroidism that later progressed to Graves' ophthalmopathy. CDR3 sequence: CASRRAGARTDTQYF. In DNA, the CDR3 is TGTGCCAGCAGGCGAGCAGGGGCCCGCACAGATACGCAGTATTTT.